The 10 T cell receptor beta chains in this list originate from one sample, sequenced in a study of graft-versus-host responses after intestinal transplantation. The method was immunoSEQ multiplex PCR; TCRdb's version includes in-frame clones alone and lacks a portion of them. The table has about 85,000 clones, approximately 90% seen once. Their specific antigens are unknown. The sample consisted of unstimulated CD8+ T cells sorted from spleen or lymph node cells, taken before transplant. All receptors derive from a human donor who was the organ donor for an intestinal transplant.

This chain connects TRBV30 to TRBJ1-2; no reliable D call. CDR3 length: 12 amino acids. Trimming shortened V by 4 bases and J by 2 bases, and 8 bases separated the two germline ends. CDR1 and CDR2 (germline): GTSNPN, SVGIG (reference sequence). CDR3 region: CAWTLGNYGYTF. DNA for the CDR3: TGTGCCTGGACCCTGGGGAACTATGGCTACACCTTC.

This chain's CDR3 is CASSPGQLYGYTF. The CDR3 DNA is TGTGCCAGCAGTCCGGGACAGCTCTATGGCTACACCTTC. V and J are TRBV14 and TRBJ1-2, with 7 bases matching TRBD1. CDR1 is SGHDN, CDR2 FVKESK, per germline. The CDR3 runs 13 residues. After removal of 6 bases from V and 4 bases from J, the junction contained 5 bases not matched to a gene.

The rearrangement joins TRBV9 to TRBJ2-2, with 12 nucleotides matching TRBD2. This CDR3 region has 15 residues. Germline V CDR1 and CDR2: SGDLS, YYNGEE. J was trimmed by 5 bases and V by 3 bases; bases with no gene match: 2. The CDR3 nucleotides read TGTGCCAGCAGCGCGCTAGCGGGGGGGACCGGGGAGCTGTTTTTT. This encodes CASSALAGGTGELFF.

This chain links TRBV9 with TRBJ2-3; D gene uncertain. The germline V gene encodes CDR1 SGDLS and CDR2 YYNGEE. The germline V and J ends were trimmed by 1 base and 0 bases, with 3 bases remaining between them. This CDR3 contains 13 residues. The CDR3 bases are TGTGCCAGCAGCGTAACCAGCACAGATACGCAGTATTTT. Its translation is CASSVTSTDTQYF.

The rearrangement joins TRBV7-6 to TRBJ2-3; TRBD2 matches at 10 bases. V was pared by 3 bases and J by 0 bases, with 3 bases of the junction left unmatched. Germline V gives CDR1 SGHVS, CDR2 FNYEAQ. CDR3 length: 16 residues. Here the CDR3 reads CASSLVAGGSTDTQYF. DNA for the CDR3: TGTGCCAGCAGCTTGGTAGCGGGGGGAAGCACAGATACGCAGTATTTT.

The chain carries TRBV27 and TRBJ2-7; 9 bases are shared with TRBD2. The CDR3 totals 14 residues. CDR1 is MNHEY, CDR2 SMNVEV, per germline (reference sequence). J gave up 4 bases and V 4 bases, and 5 bases lay outside the gene matches. The CDR3 reads CASSWGLAPYEQYF. The DNA of the CDR3 is TGTGCCAGCAGTTGGGGACTAGCCCCTTACGAGCAGTACTTC.

The V gene is TRBV11-3, the J gene TRBJ1-1; possibly TRBD1 for D (5 bases). With 4 bases removed from V and 10 bases from J, the gap between germline ends came to 13 bases. CDR3 length equals 12 residues. CDR1 is SGHNT and CDR2 is YENEEA in the germline V gene. The CDR3: CASSYKGRLAFF. The DNA for the CDR3 is TGTGCCAGCAGCTATAAGGGACGGTTAGCTTTCTTT.

The chain has TRBV28 and TRBJ1-1; 7 bases match TRBD1. Germline trimming cut 6 bases from V and 7 bases from J; bases unmatched to any gene: 5. CDR3 length: 12 amino acids. Germline values: CDR1 MDHEN, CDR2 SYDVKM. The CDR3 nucleotides are TGTGCCAGCAGACCGGGGACAGTTGAAGCTTTCTTT. It translates to CASRPGTVEAFF.

The DNA of the CDR3 is TGTGCCAGCAGCTCCCGTTACAGCTCCTACGAGCAGTACTTC. Amino acid sequence: CASSSRYSSYEQYF. This sequence joins TRBV7-6 and TRBJ2-7; D not resolved. Looked up from germline, CDR1 is SGHVS and CDR2 is FNYEAQ. The V gene lost 4 bases and the J gene lost 0 bases, with 10 bases spanning the gap. The CDR3 sequence is 14 residues long.

This sequence joins TRBV19 and TRBJ2-1; TRBD2 matches at 8 bases. The CDR3 runs 13 residues. In germline, CDR1 is LNHDA, CDR2 SQIVND (reference sequence). V lost 2 bases, J lost 6 bases, and 0 bases stayed unmatched. For the CDR3, the DNA is TGTGCCAGTAGTATACTAGCGGGCAATGAGCAGTTCTTC. It is translated as CASSILAGNEQFF.